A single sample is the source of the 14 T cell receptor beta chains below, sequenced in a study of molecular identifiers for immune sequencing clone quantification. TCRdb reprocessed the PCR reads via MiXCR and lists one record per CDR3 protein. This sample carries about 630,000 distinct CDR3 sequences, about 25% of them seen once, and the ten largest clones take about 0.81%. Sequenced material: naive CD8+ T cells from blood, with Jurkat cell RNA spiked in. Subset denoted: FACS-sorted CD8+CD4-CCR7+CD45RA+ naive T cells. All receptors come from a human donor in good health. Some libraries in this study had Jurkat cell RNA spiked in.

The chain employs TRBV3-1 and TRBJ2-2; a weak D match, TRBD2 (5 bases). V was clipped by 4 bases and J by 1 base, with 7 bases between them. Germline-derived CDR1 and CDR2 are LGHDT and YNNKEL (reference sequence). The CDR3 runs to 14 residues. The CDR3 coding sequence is TGTGCCAGCAGCCCCGGGATGAACACCGGGGAGCTGTTTTTT. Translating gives CASSPGMNTGELFF.

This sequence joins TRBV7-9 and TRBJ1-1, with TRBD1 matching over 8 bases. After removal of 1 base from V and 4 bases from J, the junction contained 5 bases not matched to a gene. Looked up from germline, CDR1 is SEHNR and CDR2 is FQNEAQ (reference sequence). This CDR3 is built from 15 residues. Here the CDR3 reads CASSLVTGGTTEAFF. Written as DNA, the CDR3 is TGTGCCAGCAGCTTAGTAACAGGGGGTACCACTGAAGCTTTCTTT.

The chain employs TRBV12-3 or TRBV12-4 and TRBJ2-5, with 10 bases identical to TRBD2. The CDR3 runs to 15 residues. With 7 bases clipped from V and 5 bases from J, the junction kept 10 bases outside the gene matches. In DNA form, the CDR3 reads TGTGCCAGCATCTCAAGCGGGGGGGCTGTGGAGACCCAGTACTTC. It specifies CASISSGGAVETQYF.

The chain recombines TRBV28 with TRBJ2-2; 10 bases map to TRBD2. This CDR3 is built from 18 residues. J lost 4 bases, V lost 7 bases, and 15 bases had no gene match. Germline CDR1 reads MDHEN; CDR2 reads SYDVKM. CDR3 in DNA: TGTGCCAGCACCCCCAGGCTAGCGGGAGTGTGGGGCACCGGGGAGCTGTTTTTT. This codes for CASTPRLAGVWGTGELFF. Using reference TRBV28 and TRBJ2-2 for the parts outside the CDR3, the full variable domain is DVKVTQSSRYLVKRTGEKVFLECVQDMDHENMFWYRQDPGLGLRLIYFSYDVKMKEKGDIPEGYSVSREKKERFSLILESASTNQTSMYLCASTPRLAGVWGTGELFFGEGSRLTVL.

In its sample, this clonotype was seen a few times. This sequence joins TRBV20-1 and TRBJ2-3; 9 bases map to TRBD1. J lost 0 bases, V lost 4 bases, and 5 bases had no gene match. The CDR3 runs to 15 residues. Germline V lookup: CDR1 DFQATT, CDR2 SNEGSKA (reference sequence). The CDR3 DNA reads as TGCAGTGCTACAGACAGGGGGACTAGCACAGATACGCAGTATTTT. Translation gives CSATDRGTSTDTQYF.

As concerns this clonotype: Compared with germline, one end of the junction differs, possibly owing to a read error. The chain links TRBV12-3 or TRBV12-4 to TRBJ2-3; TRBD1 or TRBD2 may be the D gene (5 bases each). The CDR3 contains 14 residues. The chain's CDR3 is CAGSFMGTTDTQYF. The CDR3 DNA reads TGTGCCGGCAGTTTTATGGGGACCACAGATACGCAGTATTTT.

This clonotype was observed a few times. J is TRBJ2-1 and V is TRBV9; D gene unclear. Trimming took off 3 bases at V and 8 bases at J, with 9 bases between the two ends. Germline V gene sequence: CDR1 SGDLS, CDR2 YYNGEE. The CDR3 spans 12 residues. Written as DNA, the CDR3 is TGTGCCAGCAGCGGGGGTGGTGATGAGCAGTTCTTC. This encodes CASSGGGDEQFF.

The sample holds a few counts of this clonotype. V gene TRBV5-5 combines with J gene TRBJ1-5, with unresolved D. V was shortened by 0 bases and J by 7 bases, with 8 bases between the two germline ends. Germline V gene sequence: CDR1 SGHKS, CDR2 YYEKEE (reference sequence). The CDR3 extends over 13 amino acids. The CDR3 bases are TGTGCCAGCAGCTTGGGAGGGCTGCAGCCCCAGCATTTT. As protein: CASSLGGLQPQHF.

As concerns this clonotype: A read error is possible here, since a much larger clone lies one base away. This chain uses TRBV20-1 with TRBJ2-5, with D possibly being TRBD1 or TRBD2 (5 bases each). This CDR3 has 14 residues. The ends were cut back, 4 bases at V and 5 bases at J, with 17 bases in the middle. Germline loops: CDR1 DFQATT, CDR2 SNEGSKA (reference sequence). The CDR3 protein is CSAKIASQGETQYF. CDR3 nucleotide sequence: TGCAGTGCTAAAATTGCTAGCCAGGGTGAGACCCAGTACTTC.

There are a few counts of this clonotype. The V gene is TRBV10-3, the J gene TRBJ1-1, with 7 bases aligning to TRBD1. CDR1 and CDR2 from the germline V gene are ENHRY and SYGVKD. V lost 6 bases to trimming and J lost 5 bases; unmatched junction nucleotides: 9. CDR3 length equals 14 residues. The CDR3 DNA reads TGTGCCATCAGCGAGGGTCAGGGGGTTACTGAAGCTTTCTTT. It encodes CAISEGQGVTEAFF.

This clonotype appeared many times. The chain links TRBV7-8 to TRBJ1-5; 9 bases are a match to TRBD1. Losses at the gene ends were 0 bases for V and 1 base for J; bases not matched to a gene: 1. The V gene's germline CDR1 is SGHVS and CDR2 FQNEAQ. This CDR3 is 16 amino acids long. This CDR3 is CASSLAGTGSNQPQHF. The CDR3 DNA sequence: TGTGCCAGCAGCTTAGCGGGGACAGGGAGCAATCAGCCCCAGCATTTT.

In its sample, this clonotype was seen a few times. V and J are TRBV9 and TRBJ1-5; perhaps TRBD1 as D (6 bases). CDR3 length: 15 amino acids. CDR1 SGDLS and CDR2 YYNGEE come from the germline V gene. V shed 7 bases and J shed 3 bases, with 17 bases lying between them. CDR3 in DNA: TGTGCCAGCTACGGGGGGCAGGGTGACAATCAGCCCCAGCATTTT. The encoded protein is CASYGGQGDNQPQHF.

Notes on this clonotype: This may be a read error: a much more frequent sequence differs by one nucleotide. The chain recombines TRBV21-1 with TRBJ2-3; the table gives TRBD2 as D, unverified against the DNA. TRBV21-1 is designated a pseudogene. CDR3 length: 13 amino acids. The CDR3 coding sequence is TGTGCCAATGTACTAGCGGGAGTTAATACGCAGTATTTT. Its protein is CANVLAGVNTQYF.

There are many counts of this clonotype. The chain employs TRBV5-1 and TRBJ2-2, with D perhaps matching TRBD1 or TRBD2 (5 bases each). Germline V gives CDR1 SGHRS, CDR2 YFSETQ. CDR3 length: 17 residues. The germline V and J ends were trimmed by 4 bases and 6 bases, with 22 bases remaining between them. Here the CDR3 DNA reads TGCGCCAGCAGCCCGGGGACCCTCAGGATCGTTCCCGGGGAGCTGTTTTTT. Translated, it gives CASSPGTLRIVPGELFF.